Detailed here is one TCR beta chain. Sequencing was performed with immunoSEQ multiplex PCR; in TCRdb, only in-frame clones are kept and a portion is missing. The sample lists 100,000 to 150,000 clones, over 75% occurring once. This sample is part of a study of blood T cell repertoires in COVID-19. Turning to the study itself: Samples came from the United States, Italy and Spain, spanning acute and convalescent COVID-19.

The CDR3 has 16 amino acids. CDR1 is MGHRA and CDR2 is YSYEKL in the germline V gene. Trimming took off 3 bases at V and 0 bases at J, with 14 bases between the two ends. V is TRBV4-1 and J is TRBJ1-1; no clear D. This clonotype was sampled from a woman older than 75 with acute or convalescent COVID-19. The source material was peripheral blood. The CDR3 sequence is CASSQSEAGVNTEAFF. CDR3 DNA sequence: TGCGCCAGCAGCCAGAGTGAGGCCGGGGTGAACACTGAAGCTTTCTTT.